A selection of T cell receptor beta chains follows, all from one sample in a study of T cells after yellow fever vaccination. TCRdb reprocessed the 5' RACE reads with MiXCR, giving one entry per CDR3 protein. The profile shows about 340,000 distinct CDR3 sequences, around 13% of them singletons. Sequencing was performed on CD4+ T cells sorted from PBMCs, taken 15 days after the yellow fever booster vaccination. The receptors originated from a man younger than 30 who received the YFV17D yellow fever vaccine. CDR3s include the opening cysteine and the closing phenylalanine or tryptophan. The D gene is left open where the match is weak. Clone size appears in some rows only: once, few, many, or a class for an expanded clone.

TRBJ2-5	many	TRBV12-3/TRBV12-4	13	.	CASSLVAEETQYF	TGTGCCAGCAGTTTAGTGGCAGAAGAGACCCAGTACTTC
TRBJ1-4	.	TRBV7-2	13	.	CASSSGANEKLFF	TGTGCCAGCAGCTCTGGGGCTAATGAAAAACTGTTTTTT
TRBJ1-2	few	TRBV7-9	14	TRBD1	CASSTQQGGYGYTF	TGTGCCAGCAGCACTCAACAGGGGGGGTATGGCTACACCTTC
TRBJ2-3	few	TRBV27	13	.	CASRVQGTDTQYF	TGTGCCAGCAGAGTACAGGGCACAGATACGCAGTATTTT
TRBJ2-3	few	TRBV12-3/TRBV12-4	12	.	CASTRIMDTQYF	TGTGCCAGCACGCGTATCATGGATACGCAGTATTTT
TRBJ1-4	few	TRBV3-1	11	.	CASSRQTQLFF	TGTGCCAGCAGCCGGCAGACCCAACTGTTTTTT
TRBJ2-7	.	TRBV3-1	13	TRBD1	CASSPSTGGEQYF	TGTGCCAGCAGCCCAAGCACAGGGGGCGAGCAGTACTTC
TRBJ2-1	few	TRBV7-2	14	.	CASRRPGASNEQFF	TGTGCCAGCAGGCGTCCCGGGGCATCCAATGAGCAGTTCTTC
TRBJ2-7	.	TRBV5-1	13	.	CASSSGGGAEQYF	TGCGCCAGCAGCTCGGGTGGGGGTGCCGAGCAGTACTTC
TRBJ1-3	many	TRBV5-5	16	TRBD1	CASRPGQGAQGNTIYF	TGTGCCAGCAGACCGGGACAGGGGGCGCAGGGAAACACCATATATTTT
TRBJ1-1	few	TRBV6-5	13	TRBD1	CASSGDRGTEAFF	TGTGCCAGCAGCGGCGACAGGGGTACTGAAGCTTTCTTT
TRBJ2-6	.	TRBV7-3	17	.	CASSFPRGSSGANVLTF	TGTGCCAGCAGCTTCCCCCGGGGGAGCTCTGGGGCCAACGTCCTGACTTTC
TRBJ2-1	few	TRBV24-1	19	.	CATSGTDLRARVVSNEQFF	TGTGCCACCAGTGGCACAGATCTACGGGCGCGGGTAGTAAGCAATGAGCAGTTCTTC
TRBJ2-5	few	TRBV5-1	15	TRBD1	CASSLGAGTEETQYF	TGCGCCAGCAGCTTGGGGGCCGGGACAGAAGAGACCCAGTACTTC
TRBJ1-1	.	TRBV4-1	15	.	CASSQKGRVNTEAFF	TGCGCCAGCAGCCAAAAAGGACGGGTGAACACTGAAGCTTTCTTT
TRBJ2-5	few	TRBV7-2	13	TRBD2	CASLRGGNKAQYF	TGTGCCAGCCTGCGGGGGGGGAATAAGGCCCAGTACTTC
TRBJ2-7	.	TRBV7-8	13	.	CASSQDRDSRQYF	TGTGCCAGCAGCCAAGACAGGGACTCTAGGCAGTACTTC
TRBJ2-3	few	TRBV3-1	12	.	CASSQDLDTQYF	TGTGCCAGCAGCCAAGATCTAGATACGCAGTATTTT
TRBJ2-1	few	TRBV18	15	TRBD2	CASSPPSGGDNEQFF	TGTGCCAGCTCACCACCAAGCGGGGGGGACAATGAGCAGTTCTTC
TRBJ1-1	few	TRBV4-1	13	.	CASSQLDNTEAFF	TGCGCCAGCAGCCAGTTAGATAACACTGAAGCTTTCTTT
TRBJ2-1	few	TRBV15	15	TRBD2	CATSRASGGNNEQFF	TGTGCCACCAGCAGAGCAAGCGGGGGCAACAATGAGCAGTTCTTC
TRBJ2-5	many	TRBV20-1	16	.	CSVQMDLMGQAETQYF	TGCAGTGTCCAGATGGATTTGATGGGGCAAGCGGAGACCCAGTACTTC
TRBJ2-6	once	TRBV7-3	17	TRBD1	CASSPRTGGPGANVLTF	TGTGCCAGCAGCCCCCGGACAGGGGGTCCTGGGGCCAACGTCCTGACTTTC
TRBJ1-6	.	TRBV4-3	15	.	CASRSHSSYNSPLHF	TGCGCCAGCAGGAGCCATAGCTCCTATAATTCACCCCTCCACTTT
TRBJ1-1	many	TRBV6-2/TRBV6-3	11	.	CASNSVSEAFF	TGTGCCAGCAATTCGGTGTCTGAAGCTTTCTTT
TRBJ2-7	few	TRBV20-1	17	TRBD2	CSARSVKRGGGSYEQYF	TGCAGTGCTAGGAGCGTCAAGAGGGGCGGGGGCTCCTACGAGCAGTACTTC
TRBJ2-7	few	TRBV7-9	15	.	CASSPGPTVSYEQYF	TGTGCCAGCAGCCCCGGACCCACAGTCTCCTACGAGCAGTACTTC
TRBJ1-4	.	TRBV28	15	.	CASSPRGEGNEKLFF	TGTGCCAGCAGCCCTCGGGGGGAGGGGAATGAAAAACTGTTTTTT
TRBJ2-1	many	TRBV27	12	.	CASSGGPNEQFF	TGTGCCAGCAGTGGAGGGCCAAATGAGCAGTTCTTC
TRBJ2-3	few	TRBV12-3/TRBV12-4	15	.	CASSPLAASTDTQYF	TGTGCCAGCAGTCCATTAGCGGCTAGCACAGATACGCAGTATTTT
TRBJ2-3	few	TRBV27	14	.	CASSLKGYADTQYF	TGTGCCAGCAGTTTAAAAGGGTACGCAGATACGCAGTATTTT
TRBJ2-2	few	TRBV11-2	16	TRBD1	CASSGPGQGFAGELFF	TGTGCCAGCAGCGGTCCGGGACAGGGGTTCGCCGGGGAGCTGTTTTTT
TRBJ2-2	few	TRBV5-8	15	.	CATYRDRRNTGELFF	TGTGCCACCTACCGGGATAGACGGAACACCGGGGAGCTGTTTTTT
TRBJ2-7	few	TRBV20-1	15	.	CSASSGALLSYEQYF	TGCAGTGCCTCCTCAGGGGCCCTACTCTCCTACGAGCAGTACTTC
TRBJ2-2	.	TRBV7-2	15	.	CASSSRLAATGELFF	TGTGCCAGCAGCTCGCGGCTGGCAGCTACCGGGGAGCTGTTTTTT
TRBJ2-7	many	TRBV18	15	TRBD1	CASSPSGQGLYEQYF	TGTGCCAGCTCCCCGTCGGGACAGGGTCTCTACGAGCAGTACTTC
TRBJ2-5	.	TRBV7-3	14	.	CASSPGSPGETQYF	TGTGCCAGCAGCCCCGGCAGTCCAGGAGAGACCCAGTACTTC
TRBJ1-1	.	TRBV20-1	15	TRBD1	CSARDLGQLNTEAFF	TGCAGTGCTAGAGATCTGGGACAGCTTAACACTGAAGCTTTCTTT
TRBJ2-3	few	TRBV5-1	18	TRBD2	CASSTESPGRGGADTQYF	TGCGCCAGCAGCACCGAATCCCCGGGGCGGGGGGGAGCGGATACGCAGTATTTT
TRBJ1-6	.	TRBV4-3	13	.	CASSQIGGTPLHF	TGCGCCAGCAGCCAGATCGGAGGCACACCCCTCCACTTT
TRBJ1-2	many	TRBV6-6	16	.	CASSDGGEGGNYGYTF	TGTGCCAGCAGTGACGGAGGGGAAGGGGGTAACTATGGCTACACCTTC
TRBJ1-5	.	TRBV12-5	12	.	CATWTVNQPQHF	TGTGCTACATGGACAGTCAATCAGCCCCAGCATTTT
TRBJ1-1	few	TRBV20-1	12	.	CSARSAAPEAFF	TGCAGTGCTAGATCGGCAGCCCCTGAAGCTTTCTTT
TRBJ1-4	.	TRBV2	14	.	CASSDPGLNEKLFF	TGTGCCAGCAGTGACCCGGGACTCAATGAAAAACTGTTTTTT
TRBJ2-5	.	TRBV20-1	12	TRBD2	CSGGPRGGTQYF	TGCAGTGGAGGTCCCCGGGGGGGGACCCAGTACTTC
TRBJ1-1	.	TRBV12-3/TRBV12-4	14	.	CASSWTLLNTEAFF	TGTGCCAGCAGTTGGACCTTACTGAACACTGAAGCTTTCTTT
TRBJ1-5	few	TRBV6-6	17	.	CASSYKVAENSNQPQHF	TGTGCCAGCAGTTACAAGGTGGCCGAGAATAGCAATCAGCCCCAGCATTTT
TRBJ1-6	.	TRBV9	17	.	CASSVGLGGRDNSPLHF	TGTGCCAGCAGCGTAGGCCTAGGCGGTAGGGATAATTCACCCCTCCACTTT
TRBJ2-7	few	TRBV4-2	20	TRBD2	CAPGRGPRASGGGRYCEQYF	TGTGCCCCGGGGCGGGGCCCTAGGGCTAGCGGGGGAGGACGGTATTGCGAGCAGTACTTC
TRBJ1-2	few	TRBV12-3/TRBV12-4	13	.	CASTLLDSGGYTF	TGTGCCAGCACTCTTCTGGACTCGGGGGGCTACACCTTC
TRBJ2-3	few	TRBV20-1	13	.	CSARDEDTDTQYF	TGCAGTGCTAGAGATGAAGACACAGATACGCAGTATTTT
TRBJ1-2	.	TRBV7-9	17	.	CASSLAAGRPSGYGYTF	TGTGCCAGCAGCTTGGCGGCGGGCAGGCCCTCTGGGTATGGCTACACCTTC
TRBJ1-2	few	TRBV7-2	13	.	CASSLNSLGGYTF	TGTGCCAGCAGCTTAAACAGTTTGGGAGGCTACACCTTC
TRBJ2-3	.	TRBV27	16	.	CASSLYGPISTDTQYF	TGTGCCAGCAGTTTATACGGACCCATTAGCACAGATACGCAGTATTTT
TRBJ2-7	few	TRBV9	17	TRBD2	CASSPSSGTSGSYEQYF	TGTGCCAGCAGCCCAAGCTCTGGGACTAGCGGCTCCTACGAGCAGTACTTC